The source of this TCR beta chain is a study of cytomegalovirus exposure and HLA in healthy donors. Study findings and constraints: Most CMV-associated TCR beta chains appeared HLA-restricted in a later analysis. According to an earlier analysis, most TCR beta V segments yielded productive rearrangements about 87% or about 30% of the time. In a later analysis, V- and J-gene trimming of beta chains associated with a DCLRE1C missense variant, replicated independently.

Amplification used 60 Vbeta primers and 13 Jbeta primers. Generated by immunoSEQ multiplex PCR, the TCRdb table keeps only in-frame clones and is missing some. The sample yields roughly 170,000 clones, approximately 80% seen once. About this clone: Its antigen is currently unknown.

Trimming took off 0 bases at V and 3 bases at J, with 8 bases between the two ends. This CDR3 has 14 amino acids. In germline, CDR1 is SGDLS, CDR2 YYNGEE. The clonotype originates from a woman younger than 35 in good health and CMV-seronegative. The rearrangement links TRBV9 to TRBJ2-3; no clear D gene. The specimen sequenced was PBMCs. CDR3 DNA sequence: TGTGCCAGCAGCGTAGCTCAGGAAACAGATACGCAGTATTTT. Translation gives CASSVAQETDTQYF.